This TCR beta chain was recovered during a study of blood T cell repertoires in COVID-19. The overall study: T cells, B-cell-depleted T cells, or PBMCs supplied cDNA or gDNA.

Original processing notes: Amplification from reference gene primers served as the basis for estimated nucleated cell counts. Profiled with immunoSEQ multiplex PCR; TCRdb holds only in-frame clones, not every one. V and J calls and clone size come straight from that table; D and trimming were deduced from the DNA. The sample carries 200,000 to 250,000 clones, approximately 78% recorded once. The source is a woman at least 80 years old with COVID-19, enrolled during active disease. Sequencing used peripheral blood.

Here the CDR3 DNA reads TGTGCCAGCAGTTTTGGGGGCGCGGGGGGAATGAACATTCAGTACTTC. Its protein product is CASSFGGAGGMNIQYF. The V call is TRBV27, the J call TRBJ2-4; TRBD2 aligns across 8 bases. Per germline, CDR1 MNHEY and CDR2 SMNVEV (reference sequence). The V and J ends lost 3 bases and 7 bases, in that order; junction bases with no gene match: 11. CDR3 length: 16 residues.